In its sample, the clone carrying this TCR beta chain was seen once. Its target is not known. PCR employed 60 Vbeta and 13 Jbeta primers. The protocol was immunoSEQ multiplex PCR, while the TCRdb copy is restricted to in-frame clones and leaves out a portion. The sample shows 130,000 or so clones, 77% of them seen only once. The data originate from a study of cytomegalovirus exposure and HLA in healthy donors. Study-level information: Researchers previously reported finding about 110 million unique TCR beta sequences from 170 million or so T cells. Ancestry clustering placed more than 80% of approximately 420 genotyped donors in the Caucasian-associated cluster.

From germline, CDR1 is LGHNA and CDR2 YNFKEQ. V was clipped by 0 bases and J by 5 bases, with 20 bases between them. This CDR3 region has 17 residues. Notes on the study in general: Whilst most TCR sequences proved rare, a subset of public TCRs occurred across many donors.

The sample was PBMCs. V gene TRBV4-2 combines with J gene TRBJ2-7; D may be TRBD2 (5 bases). The sequence was collected from a female donor in good health and CMV-seronegative. CDR3 bases: TGTGCCAGCAGCCAAGATTCAGAATCGGGGTACCAGAACGAGCAGTACTTC. Amino acids: CASSQDSESGYQNEQYF.